The T cell receptor beta chain under discussion was sequenced for a study of shared clonotypes between healthy human individuals (dated by TCRdb to the early 2020s). For the wider study: The cohort comprised a couple of women and a few men aged 18 to 49 years. To increase sequencing depth and limit assay-specific biases, different laboratories used diverse techniques to prepare libraries and sequence TCR repertoires. Between about 0.8 and 8.9 billion PBMCs per donor were obtained by leukapheresis. The study deeply sequenced blood TCR repertoires of five healthy adults to estimate repertoire size and the extent of clonotype sharing between individuals. Per donor, three plates each were used for CD4 naive and CD4 memory, two for CD8 naive, and one for CD8 memory. What the work shows at the level of the full study, not this receptor alone: Across a handful of donors, around 5% of naive CD4, 3% to 3.5% of naive CD8, approximately 2.5% of memory CD4, and roughly 0.4% of memory CD8 clonotypes were shared. Clonotypes shared by all four sorted-subset donors showed higher generation probabilities than non-shared clonotypes. Pairwise subsampling led to the expectation that sequencing depth would affect the degree of clonotype sharing among donors. Incomplete sequencing was indicated by rarefaction of sorted-subset datasets, despite the large sequencing depth. Because the study included only a small number of donors, the genetic and exposure-history diversity represented was limited. Sampling was limited to blood, and TCR repertoires in tissue likely differ from TCR repertoires in blood. Estimated clonotype richness was generally larger for naive than for memory subsets.

CDR1 SGHDN and CDR2 FVKESK are derived from the germline V gene. After removal of 4 bases from V and 2 bases from J, the junction retains 3 bases not matched to a gene. Spanning cysteine to phenylalanine, the CDR3 consists of 15 amino acids. The read is trimmed to its CDR3 DNA, 45 bases read in frame from base 1. Details on this clone: The antigen it recognizes is unknown. It has no much larger one-base neighbor in the sample; base qualities were not kept.

Donors were healthy HIV-negative adults with no recently reported acute infections or vaccinations. Every donor was a Caucasian adult residing in Nashville, Tennessee, USA. Magnetic negative selection was used to enrich CD4+ T cells, after which naive cells were positively selected on CD45RA and the negative fraction became the memory subset. After blood collection by leukapheresis, PBMCs were isolated using Ficoll-Histopaque density gradient centrifugation and then cryopreserved in the vapor phase of liquid nitrogen. Analytical flow cytometry was used to check the purity and quantity of each magnetically sorted T cell population. Genomic DNA was isolated from each sorted fraction and quantified by UV absorbance on a Nanodrop 2000c. Using the deep immunoSEQ assay, TCR CDR3 regions were amplified from genomic DNA by multiplex PCR. Extracted genomic DNA from each cell subset was distributed evenly across all wells of several immunoSEQ 96-well plates, and each plate was treated as a replicate. For sorted subsets, roughly 200 ng of genomic DNA, equivalent to around 29,000 T cell genomes, went into each replicate PCR. Purified libraries were quantified with a Qubit 3.0 fluorometer, sized on a Bioanalyzer 2100, and re-quantified with the KAPA Library Quantification kit. Each immunoSEQ 96-well plate was sequenced on its own single-read 150-cycle Illumina NextSeq 550 flow cell. The authors processed their data as follows. Because the immunoSEQ output held only junctional sequences and lacked quality scores, the filtering could not match the filtering applied to full-length reads. Sequences were annotated with PyIR, a Python wrapper for IgBLAST v1.9, using IMGT germline references to assign V/J genes and CDR3. Reads were removed for weak V/J assignments (E-value above 1e-6), missing CDR3, stop codons, out-of-frame junctions, or ambiguous translated residues. V3J clonotypes were defined as sequences sharing an identical inferred V gene, J gene, and CDR3 amino acid sequence. Percentage overlap between repertoires was calculated by dividing the number of shared unique clonotypes by the size of the smaller repertoire. Richness of each repertoire was evaluated using RTK rarefaction, the Chao1 estimator, and Recon v2.1 estimates of unobserved clonotypes. OLGA was used to compute generation probabilities for all TCRbeta clonotypes that the gDNA method yielded from a few donors. TCRdb limited this immuneACCESS table to in-frame rearrangements with V and J called. A share of clones is missing; checked studies link under half to unresolved V genes, and the rest is unexplained. That table is the source of V, J and clone size, and D and trimming were worked out from the DNA. This sample comprises about 1.5 million clones, roughly 98% of them detected only once. The top ten clones comprise roughly 0.4% of the sample.

Sample: naive CD4+ T cells sorted from blood. Taken with the paper, the label for cell subset or site translates to: CD45RA+ positively selected. The chain uses TRBV14 and TRBJ1-4, and 8 junction bases match TRBD1. The TCR originated in a man under 40 in good health. The CDR3 corresponds to CASSPGQVTNEKLFF. The DNA sequence is TGTGCCAGCAGCCCGGGACAGGTTACTAATGAAAAACTGTTTTTT.